The sequence of this TCR beta chain was determined in a study of OX40 agonist ivuxolimab in advanced cancers. For context, the study as a whole: Ivuxolimab was a fully human IgG2 agonistic monoclonal antibody targeting the costimulatory receptor OX40 (CD134). Intravenous ivuxolimab was administered to patients every 2 weeks at six dose levels: 0.01, 0.1, 0.3, 1.5, 3 and 10 mg/kg. Of the 50 or so patients in dose escalation, 19 had hepatocellular carcinoma, about 15 had melanoma, 9 had renal cell carcinoma and 9 had head and neck cancer. The dose-escalation cohort was over 70% male with a mean age of approximately 60 years, ranging from roughly 20 to 85. Prior anti-PD-1, anti-PD-L1 or anti-CTLA-4 therapy was permitted, and 40% of dose-escalation patients had received checkpoint inhibitors. Partial responses occurred in three dose-escalation patients, of whom one had hepatocellular carcinoma and two had cutaneous melanoma. The purpose of peripheral TCRbeta sequencing was to test whether ivuxolimab changed TCR sequence diversity and led to clonal T-cell expansion. The paper covers the monotherapy dose-escalation part of the phase I ivuxolimab trial, which included N ≈ 57 patients. On the study overall, not on this receptor specifically: Low levels of normalized T-cell clonal expansion were also seen in some patients who did not respond. At doses of 0.1 to 3.0 mg/kg, clonal expansion of both CD4+ and CD8+ T cells in blood was seen between baseline and week 6. In the 0.1-3.0 mg/kg groups, partial responders had among the lowest normalized peripheral clonal expansion, particularly in CD8+ T cells. The antigen specificity of the peripheral T cells that underwent clonal expansion was not determined. On average, CD8+ T cells showed more expanded clones than CD4+ T cells after ivuxolimab.

Patients with a history of autoimmune disease or receiving systemic immunosuppression were excluded from the trial. Peripheral blood for TCR sequencing was collected from all dose cohorts at baseline, on cycle 4 day 1, and on cycle 7 day 1. Samples were obtained from an open-label, multicenter, first-in-human phase I dose-escalation trial of ivuxolimab. Adults with locally advanced or metastatic melanoma, renal cell carcinoma, hepatocellular carcinoma or head and neck squamous cell carcinoma were enrolled in the trial. Before TCR sequencing, CD4+ T cells and CD8+ T cells from peripheral blood were sorted into separate populations. As to this clone: It has no known antigen specificity. No much larger clone exists at a distance of one base, and base qualities are not known.

Genomic DNA was isolated from the sorted cells so that the TCRbeta CDR3 region could be sequenced. The immunoSEQ Assay was used for sequencing of TCRbeta CDR3 regions. Entries here come from immuneACCESS through TCRdb and include only in-frame sequences with V and J called. Some clones fail to appear in such tables; in the studies checked, an unresolved V gene covers under half of the shortfall, and the cause of the remainder is unknown. The sample table lists 30,000 to 40,000 clones, approximately 89% of them with a count of one. The ten top clones hold more than 30% of the sample. Counted from cysteine to phenylalanine, this CDR3 has 16 amino acids. Only the CDR3 DNA stays, 48 bases, in frame from base 1. For CDR1 and CDR2, the germline V gene (reference sequence) lists MNHEY and SMNVEV. Trimmed from V: 6 bases; trimmed from J: 5 bases; junction bases lacking a gene match: 10.

The specimen comprised CD4+ or CD8+ T cells sorted from blood, sampled in a trial of the OX40 agonist ivuxolimab. The sequence was obtained from an adult with an advanced solid tumor such as melanoma, head and neck, liver or kidney cancer. This chain joins TRBV27 to TRBJ2-1; TRBD1 lines up with 10 middle nucleotides. For the CDR3, the sequence is CASRPTGTGVNNEQFF. The DNA reads as follows: TGTGCCAGCAGACCAACCGGGACAGGGGTGAACAATGAGCAGTTCTTC.